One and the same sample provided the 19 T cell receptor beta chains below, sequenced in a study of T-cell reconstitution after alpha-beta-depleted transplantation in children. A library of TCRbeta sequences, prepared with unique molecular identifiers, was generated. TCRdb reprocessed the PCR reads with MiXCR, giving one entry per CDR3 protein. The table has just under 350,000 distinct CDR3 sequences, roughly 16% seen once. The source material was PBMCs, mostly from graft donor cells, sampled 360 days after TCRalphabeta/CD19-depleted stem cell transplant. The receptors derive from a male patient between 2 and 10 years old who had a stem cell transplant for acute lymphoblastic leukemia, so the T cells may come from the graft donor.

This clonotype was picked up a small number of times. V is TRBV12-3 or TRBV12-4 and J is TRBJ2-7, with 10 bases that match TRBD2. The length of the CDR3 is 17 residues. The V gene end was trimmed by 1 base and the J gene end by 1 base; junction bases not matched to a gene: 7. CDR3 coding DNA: TGTGCCAGCAGTTTAGGAGGGCTAGCGGGAGTATCCTACGAGCAGTACTTC. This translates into CASSLGGLAGVSYEQYF.

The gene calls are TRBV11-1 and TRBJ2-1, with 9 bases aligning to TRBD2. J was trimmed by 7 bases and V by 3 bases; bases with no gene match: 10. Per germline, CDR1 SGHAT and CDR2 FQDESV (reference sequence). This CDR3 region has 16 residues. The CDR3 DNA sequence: TGTGCCAGCAGCTTGCGACGCGGGAGGGCCTCGAATGAGCAGTTCTTC. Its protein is CASSLRRGRASNEQFF.

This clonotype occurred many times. CDR3 residues: CASSFHSGIGGNEQFF. CDR3 DNA sequence: TGTGCCAGCAGCTTCCATAGCGGGATTGGTGGCAATGAGCAGTTCTTC. This chain links TRBV7-2 with TRBJ2-1; 8 nucleotides align to TRBD2. V trimming: 3 bases; J trimming: 6 bases; junction bases outside the gene matches: 10. Germline CDR1 SGHTA, CDR2 FQGNSA. CDR3 length: 16 amino acids.

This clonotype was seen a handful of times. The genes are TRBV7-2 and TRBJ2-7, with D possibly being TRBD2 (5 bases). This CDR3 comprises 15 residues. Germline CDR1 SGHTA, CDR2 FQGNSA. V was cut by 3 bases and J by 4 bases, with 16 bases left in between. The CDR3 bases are TGTGCCAGCAGCTTCTGGGCTAGCAGAGATTACGAGCAGTACTTC. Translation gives CASSFWASRDYEQYF. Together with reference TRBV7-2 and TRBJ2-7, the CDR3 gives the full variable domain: GAGVSQSPSNKVTEKGKDVELRCDPISGHTALYWYRQSLGQGLEFLIYFQGNSAPDKSGLPSDRFSAERTGGSVSTLTIQRTQQEDSAVYLCASSFWASRDYEQYFGPGTRLTVT.

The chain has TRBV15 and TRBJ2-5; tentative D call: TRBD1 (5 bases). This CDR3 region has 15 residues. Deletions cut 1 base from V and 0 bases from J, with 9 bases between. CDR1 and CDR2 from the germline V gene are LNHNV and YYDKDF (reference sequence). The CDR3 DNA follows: TGTGCCACCAGCAGAGTTTTCAGGGACCAAGAGACCCAGTACTTC. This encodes CATSRVFRDQETQYF.

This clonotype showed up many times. The CDR3 nucleotides read TGCGCCAGCAGCGGACAGGGGGTAGCTAATGAAAAACTGTTTTTT. It is translated as CASSGQGVANEKLFF. The rearrangement links TRBV5-1 to TRBJ1-4, with TRBD1 matching over 10 bases. V lost 4 bases to trimming and J lost 3 bases; unmatched junction nucleotides: 3. The CDR3 has 15 amino acids. Germline V CDR1 and CDR2: SGHRS, YFSETQ.

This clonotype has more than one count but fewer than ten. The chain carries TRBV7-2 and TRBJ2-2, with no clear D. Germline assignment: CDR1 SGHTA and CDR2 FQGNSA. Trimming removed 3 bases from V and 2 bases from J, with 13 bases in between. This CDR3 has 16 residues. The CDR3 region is CASSFRALANTGELFF. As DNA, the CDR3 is TGTGCCAGCAGCTTCCGGGCCCTGGCCAACACCGGGGAGCTGTTTTTT.

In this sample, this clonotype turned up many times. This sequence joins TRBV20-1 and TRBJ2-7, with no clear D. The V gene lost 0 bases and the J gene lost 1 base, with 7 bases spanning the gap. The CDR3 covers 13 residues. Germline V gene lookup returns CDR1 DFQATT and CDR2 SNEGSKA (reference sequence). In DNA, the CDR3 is TGCAGTGCTAGAGATATGGGGTCCTACGAGCAGTACTTC. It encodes CSARDMGSYEQYF.

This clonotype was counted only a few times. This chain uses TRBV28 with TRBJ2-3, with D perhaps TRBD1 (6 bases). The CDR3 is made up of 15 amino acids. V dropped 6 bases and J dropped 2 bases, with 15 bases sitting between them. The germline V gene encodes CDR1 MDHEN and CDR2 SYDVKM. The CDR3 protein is CASSSDRGPTDTQYF. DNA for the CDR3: TGTGCCAGCAGCTCGGACAGAGGGCCCACAGATACGCAGTATTTT.

The CDR3 DNA follows: TGTGCCAGCCGGGACAGGGGCTCCTATAATTCACCCCTCCACTTT. Its translation: CASRDRGSYNSPLHF. The genes are TRBV28 and TRBJ1-6; 10 bases line up with TRBD1. The CDR3 length is 15 residues. The germline CDR1 and CDR2 sequences are MDHEN and SYDVKM. The junction had 1 base not matched to a gene; V was cut back by 8 bases and J by 0 bases.

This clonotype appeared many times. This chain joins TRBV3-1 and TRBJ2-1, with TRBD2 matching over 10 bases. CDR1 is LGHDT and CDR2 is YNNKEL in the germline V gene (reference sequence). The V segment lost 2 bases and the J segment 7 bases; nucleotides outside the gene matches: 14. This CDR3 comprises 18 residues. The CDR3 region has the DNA TGTGCCAGCAGCCAACGACGGACTAGCGGCCTTAGAGGGAATGAGCAGTTCTTC. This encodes CASSQRRTSGLRGNEQFF.

The CDR3: CSVSSGTHTGELFF. CDR3 nucleotide sequence: TGCAGCGTCTCCAGCGGGACCCACACCGGGGAGCTGTTTTTT. V is TRBV29-1 and J is TRBJ2-2, with 7 bases identical to TRBD2. Looked up from germline, CDR1 is SQVTM and CDR2 is ANQGSEA. V trimming: 6 bases; J trimming: 3 bases; junction bases outside the gene matches: 7. The CDR3 is made up of 14 amino acids.

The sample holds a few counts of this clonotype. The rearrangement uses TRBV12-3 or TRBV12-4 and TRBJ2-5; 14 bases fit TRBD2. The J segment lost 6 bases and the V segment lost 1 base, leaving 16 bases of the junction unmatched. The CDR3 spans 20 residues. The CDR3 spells CASSLDWGGLAGVSQQTQYF. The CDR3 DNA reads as TGTGCCAGCAGTTTAGACTGGGGGGGACTAGCGGGAGTCAGTCAACAGACCCAGTACTTC.

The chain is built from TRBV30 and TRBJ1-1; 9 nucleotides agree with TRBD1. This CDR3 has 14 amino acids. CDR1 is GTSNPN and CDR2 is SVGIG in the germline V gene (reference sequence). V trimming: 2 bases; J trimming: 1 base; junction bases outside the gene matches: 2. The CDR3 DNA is TGTGCCTGGAGTCCGGACAGGGGGAACACTGAAGCTTTCTTT. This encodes CAWSPDRGNTEAFF.

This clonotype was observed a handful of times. This CDR3 is CASSRDENIQYF. CDR3 nucleotides: TGTGCCAGCAGCCGGGACGAGAACATTCAGTACTTC. This sequence joins TRBV5-6 and TRBJ2-4; either TRBD1 or TRBD2 may fit D (5 bases each). Germline V lookup: CDR1 SGHDT, CDR2 YYEEEE. The CDR3 extends over 12 amino acids. Between the trimmed V and J ends, which lost 4 bases and 7 bases, there was a span of 9 bases.

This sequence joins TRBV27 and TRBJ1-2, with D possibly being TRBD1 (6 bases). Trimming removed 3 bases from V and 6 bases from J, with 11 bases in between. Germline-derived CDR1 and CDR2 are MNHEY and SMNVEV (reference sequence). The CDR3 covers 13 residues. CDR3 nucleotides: TGTGCCAGCAGTTTCACAGGGTTGAATGGCTACACCTTC. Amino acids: CASSFTGLNGYTF.

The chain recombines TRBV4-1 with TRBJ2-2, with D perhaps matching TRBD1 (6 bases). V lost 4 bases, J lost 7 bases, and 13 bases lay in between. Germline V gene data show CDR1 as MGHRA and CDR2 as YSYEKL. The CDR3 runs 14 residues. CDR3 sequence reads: CASSPLDSGGELFF. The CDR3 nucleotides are TGCGCCAGCAGCCCCTTGGACAGCGGCGGGGAGCTGTTTTTT.

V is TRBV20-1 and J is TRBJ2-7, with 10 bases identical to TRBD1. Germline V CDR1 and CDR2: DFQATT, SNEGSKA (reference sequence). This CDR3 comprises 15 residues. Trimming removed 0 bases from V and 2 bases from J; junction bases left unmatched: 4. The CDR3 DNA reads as TGCAGTGCTAGAGATCGGGGGACAGGGGCCTACGAGCAGTACTTC. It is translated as CSARDRGTGAYEQYF.

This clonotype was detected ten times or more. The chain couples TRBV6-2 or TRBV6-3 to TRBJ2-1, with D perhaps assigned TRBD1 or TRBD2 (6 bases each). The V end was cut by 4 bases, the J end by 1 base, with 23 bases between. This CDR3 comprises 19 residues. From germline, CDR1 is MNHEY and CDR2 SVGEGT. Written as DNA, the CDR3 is TGTGCCAGCAGTTCCCCTCGGAGGGGGGAGGTAGTGTCCTACAATGAGCAGTTCTTC. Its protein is CASSSPRRGEVVSYNEQFF.